This TCR beta chain was sequenced in a study of cytotoxic CD8 clonotypes in ibrutinib-treated CLL (dated by TCRdb to about 2021). Turning to the overall study: The cohort was composed of 11 relapsed/refractory and approximately 16 treatment-naive patients; IGHV unmutated status was identified in some 17 patients. Of the approximately 86 people in the trial, 26 had longitudinal samples available. Cryopreserved peripheral blood mononuclear cells were collected at three points: before therapy, at response, and at either sustained remission or disease progression. Partial responses were observed in about 24 patients and complete responses in 2; after a median follow-up of around 68 months, remission was maintained in around 14 patients and progression was observed in approximately 12. Every sample from remission and from progressive disease was obtained while the patients were still on ibrutinib. An average of approximately 260,000 productive templates and 94,082 productive rearrangements was obtained per sample. Response samples were taken after a median of roughly eleven months on treatment, ranging from about 6 to 36 months.

The goal of deep resolution MiSeq sequencing was a depth between 1 in 1 million and 1 in 200,000 T cells, and coverage averaged 10x per clonotype. The immunoSEQ hsTCRB Kit was used to generate TCR beta libraries. Per the original workflow: ImmunoSEQ Data Assistant and ImmunoSEQ Analyzer were used for data analysis, and V, D and J genes were assigned according to IMGT definitions. Clonality, with values ranging from 0 to 1, was calculated as one minus the normalized Shannon entropy of productive rearrangement frequencies. Public clonotype analysis was restricted to overrepresented clonotypes comprising at least 0.05% of each patient's repertoire. About a dozen repertoires from age-matched healthy donors, obtained from immuneACCESS, served as clonality controls. As stored in TCRdb, this immuneACCESS dataset retains in-frame rearrangements with V and J assigned. A fraction of the clones does not appear; measured against another copy, unresolved V genes explain less than half of the discrepancy, and the remainder lacks a known reason. That table is the source of V, J and clone size, and D and trimming were worked out from the DNA. The sample contains some 130,000 clones, 76% of them found a single time. The top ten constitute just over 5% of the sample.

Regarding this clone: Its antigen is not yet known. The input lacks base qualities; no much larger clone sits a single base away.

The CDR3 holds 13 amino acids from the cysteine to the phenylalanine. The DNA shown is the 39-base CDR3, in frame from base 1. CDR1 and CDR2 are drawn from the germline V gene (reference sequence): LNHDA, SQIVND. At the junction V is shortened by 6 bases and J by 2 bases, with 9 bases in between. What the authors observed across the whole study: Baseline clonality was found to be higher than that of age-matched healthy donors and was strongly correlated with circulating CD8+ T-cell counts. Sustained-remission and progressing patients did not have matched sampling times, and lymph node repertoires were not examined. Clonality increased at ibrutinib response, stayed stable in sustained remission, and fell back toward baseline at progression. Public clonotypes were rare and either contracted or stayed stable during treatment, and the rise in clonality at ibrutinib response reflected the expansion of private clonotypes.

Per the publication, the time point label means: approximately 2 years on ibrutinib. For TCR beta library preparation, roughly 2 micrograms of genomic DNA were extracted from the cryopreserved PBMCs. Longitudinal blood samples from CLL patients on ibrutinib monotherapy were analyzed using high-throughput TCR beta sequencing. The patients took part in an open-label, single-center phase 2 trial of ibrutinib monotherapy. This receptor chain uses TRBV19 and TRBJ2-3; no D gene can be assigned with confidence. The sample was PBMCs, taken after 24 months of ibrutinib treatment. The TCR originated in a human donor with chronic lymphocytic leukemia. The encoded CDR3 is CASRPTDTDTQYF. The DNA sequence follows: TGTGCCAGTAGGCCAACAGACACAGATACGCAGTATTTT.